This is a list of T cell receptor beta chains from one sample in a study of circulating and synovial CD4+ cells in juvenile arthritis. The repertoire was sequenced with immunoSEQ multiplex PCR; TCRdb's copy has only in-frame clones and lacks some. The sample includes approximately 35,000 clones, about 95% of them seen just once. The sequenced sample was CD4+ T cells from blood. These receptors all stem from a human donor with juvenile idiopathic arthritis. The CDR3 runs from the conserved cysteine through the conserved F or W. D genes are given only for firm matches. Expanded clones are given a class, and other clones once, few, many or no size at all.

J gene | D gene | V gene | clone size | CDR3 length | CDR3 DNA | CDR3 protein
TRBJ1-1 | NA | TRBV12-5 | NA | 13 | TGTGCTAGTGGTTTGGGGCCGAACACTGAAGCTTTCTTT | CASGLGPNTEAFF
TRBJ1-1 | TRBD1 | TRBV6-1 | NA | 16 | TGTGCCAGCAGTGACGGACAGGGGCCCATGAACACTGAAGCTTTCTTT | CASSDGQGPMNTEAFF
TRBJ1-1 | TRBD1 | TRBV28 | once | 16 | TGTGCCAGCAGTTCGCGACAGGGGAGCATGAACACTGAAGCTTTCTTT | CASSSRQGSMNTEAFF
TRBJ2-3 | NA | TRBV5-8 | once | 15 | TGTGCCAGCAGCTTCCAGGGCTTTTGGACAGATACGCAGTATTTT | CASSFQGFWTDTQYF
TRBJ2-1 | NA | TRBV4-1 | NA | 18 | TGCGCCAGCAGCCAAGGAGGGCTCGTCGGGCAGGGGACCAATGAGCAGTTCTTC | CASSQGGLVGQGTNEQFF
TRBJ1-5 | TRBD1 | TRBV30 | NA | 17 | TGTGCCTGGAGTGTCGGGACAGGGGAGTATAGCAATCAGCCCCAGCATTTT | CAWSVGTGEYSNQPQHF
TRBJ1-4 | TRBD1 | TRBV2 | NA | 13 | TGTGCCAGCAGTGAAGACAGGGGAGGAAAACTGTTTTTT | CASSEDRGGKLFF
TRBJ1-1 | NA | TRBV18 | NA | 12 | TGTGCCAGCTCACCACCCCAGGGCGTGAGCTTCTTT | CASSPPQGVSFF
TRBJ1-6 | NA | TRBV5-4 | NA | 18 | TGTGCCAGCAGTTCGACGGGGGGGATACATTCCTATAATTCACCCCTCCACTTT | CASSSTGGIHSYNSPLHF
TRBJ2-1 | TRBD2 | TRBV4-3 | NA | 18 | TGCGCCAGCAGCCAAGAAGCACTAGCGGGAAGCTCCTACAATGAGCAGTTCTTC | CASSQEALAGSSYNEQFF
TRBJ2-3 | NA | TRBV28 | NA | 15 | TGTGCCAGCAGTTTCACGGGATCTAGCACAGATACGCAGTATTTT | CASSFTGSSTDTQYF
TRBJ2-7 | TRBD1 | TRBV19 | NA | 14 | TGTGCCAGTAGTAATCGGACAGGGTCCTACGAGCAGTACTTC | CASSNRTGSYEQYF
TRBJ2-3 | TRBD1 | TRBV28 | NA | 15 | TGTGCCAGCAGGCAGCCCGGACAGGGGGGTTATACGCAGTATTTT | CASRQPGQGGYTQYF
TRBJ1-6 | NA | TRBV28 | NA | 12 | TGTGCCAGCAGGGTTCAGAATTCACCCCTCCACTTT | CASRVQNSPLHF
TRBJ2-2 | NA | TRBV14 | NA | 15 | TGTGCCAGCAGCCACCAACAGAAGAACACCGGGGAGCTGTTTTTT | CASSHQQKNTGELFF
TRBJ2-3 | TRBD1 | TRBV29-1 | NA | 16 | TGCAGCGTTGCGGGGGGACAGGGGGCTGGAACAGATACGCAGTATTTT | CSVAGGQGAGTDTQYF
TRBJ2-3 | NA | TRBV7-9 | NA | 12 | TGTGCCACCCGACTAGGTGCAGGTACGCAGTATTTT | CATRLGAGTQYF
TRBJ1-5 | NA | TRBV4-1 | NA | 16 | TGCGCCAGCAGCCAAGAGTCTATAGGGGCCTTCCAGCCCCAGCATTTT | CASSQESIGAFQPQHF
TRBJ1-4 | NA | TRBV19 | once | 14 | TGTGCCAGTAGCCAGGAGGGGAAGATTGAAAAACTGTTTTTT | CASSQEGKIEKLFF
TRBJ2-3 | TRBD2 | TRBV5-5 | NA | 17 | TGTGCCAGCAGCTTGGGGGGACTAGCGGGAGGCACAGATACGCAGTATTTT | CASSLGGLAGGTDTQYF
TRBJ1-2 | TRBD1 | TRBV19 | NA | 14 | TGTGCCAGTAGTATCCCAGACAGGGGCAATGGCTACACCTTC | CASSIPDRGNGYTF
TRBJ1-5 | TRBD1 | TRBV29-1 | NA | 15 | TGCAGCGTGGCGGACCGGACAGGGAACAATCAGCCCCAGCATTTT | CSVADRTGNNQPQHF
TRBJ2-2 | NA | TRBV18 | NA | 20 | TGTGCCAGCTCACCGGATTGGACAGGGTCGTTAGCGGGAGAGATCGGGGAGCTGTTTTTT | CASSPDWTGSLAGEIGELFF
TRBJ2-2 | NA | TRBV7-2 | NA | 15 | TGTGCCAGCAGCCCGGAGGCGGGTAACACCGGGGAGCTGTTTTTT | CASSPEAGNTGELFF
TRBJ2-5 | NA | TRBV7-3 | NA | 13 | TGTGCCAGCAGCAAACAGGGTGGAGAGACCCAGTACTTC | CASSKQGGETQYF
TRBJ1-2 | NA | TRBV4-3 | NA | 15 | TGCGCCAGCAGCCAGGACAGTAGAGATAACTATGGCTACACCTTC | CASSQDSRDNYGYTF
TRBJ2-1 | NA | TRBV5-1 | NA | 14 | TGCGCCAGCAGCTTGACAAACTCCTACAATGAGCAGTTCTTC | CASSLTNSYNEQFF
TRBJ1-5 | NA | TRBV28 | NA | 15 | TGTGCCAGCAGTCCTAGTCCGGGGTTAGGTCAGCCCCAGCATTTT | CASSPSPGLGQPQHF
TRBJ2-7 | TRBD2 | TRBV6-1 | NA | 14 | TGTGCCAGCTTCTTGTCGGGGGGGCTCTACGAGCAGTACTTC | CASFLSGGLYEQYF
TRBJ2-2 | NA | TRBV4-3 | NA | 17 | TGCGCCAGCAGCCAAGAAGGAGGGGCCCTGGGCACCGGGGAGCTGTTTTTT | CASSQEGGALGTGELFF
TRBJ2-7 | NA | TRBV11-2 | NA | 15 | TGTGCCAGCAGCTTAGTGTCAGGGTTCTCCTACGAGCAGTACTTC | CASSLVSGFSYEQYF
TRBJ1-5 | TRBD1 | TRBV2 | NA | 14 | TGTGCCAGCAGTCTCGGACAGGGGAATCAGCCCCAGCATTTT | CASSLGQGNQPQHF
TRBJ2-7 | NA | TRBV5-1 | once | 15 | TGCGCCAGCAGCCCTGGGACTCATTTCTCCTACGAGCAGTACTTC | CASSPGTHFSYEQYF
TRBJ2-3 | TRBD2 | TRBV6-1 | NA | 16 | TGTGCCAGCAGTGAATCAAGCGGGGGGTTCACAGATACGCAGTATTTT | CASSESSGGFTDTQYF
TRBJ2-5 | NA | TRBV12-5 | NA | 15 | TGTGCTAGTGGTACCAGGGGAGGGGACCAAGAGACCCAGTACTTC | CASGTRGGDQETQYF
TRBJ1-6 | NA | TRBV27 | NA | 16 | TGTGCCAGCAGTTCCGACAGGTTCTCCTATAATTCACCCCTCCACTTT | CASSSDRFSYNSPLHF
TRBJ2-7 | NA | TRBV5-1 | NA | 14 | TGCGCCAGCACTTCCGAGCGATTCTCCTACGAGCAGTACTTC | CASTSERFSYEQYF
TRBJ2-7 | TRBD1 | TRBV18 | NA | 15 | TGTGCCAGCTCCCCTAGGACAGGTACCTACTACGAGCAGTACTTC | CASSPRTGTYYEQYF
TRBJ2-7 | NA | TRBV4-1 | once | 15 | TGCGCCAGCAGCCAAGGACTGGCTAGCTCCTACGAGCAGTACTTC | CASSQGLASSYEQYF
TRBJ1-4 | TRBD1 | TRBV28 | NA | 20 | TGTGCCAGCAGTTTATGGGCCGGACAGGGCACCCTATTGACCGGCGAAAAACTGTTTTTT | CASSLWAGQGTLLTGEKLFF
TRBJ2-1 | NA | TRBV9 | NA | 15 | TGTGCCAGCAGCGTTGGCGGCGTGGTCCACAATGAGCAGTTCTTC | CASSVGGVVHNEQFF
TRBJ2-1 | NA | TRBV5-6 | once | 16 | TGTGCCAGCAGCTTCGAAGGGAAATGGACTACCAATGAGCAGTTCTTC | CASSFEGKWTTNEQFF
TRBJ1-1 | TRBD1 | TRBV9 | NA | 14 | TGTGCCAGCAGCTCTCAGCAGGGGGACACTGAAGCTTTCTTT | CASSSQQGDTEAFF
TRBJ1-3 | NA | TRBV28 | NA | 15 | TGTGCCACCTCCAGGAGGCCACCCTCGGAGAACACCATATATTTT | CATSRRPPSENTIYF
TRBJ2-3 | TRBD2 | TRBV19 | once | 14 | TGTGCCAGTAGACGGAGCGGGGGAACAGATACGCAGTATTTT | CASRRSGGTDTQYF
TRBJ1-1 | NA | TRBV5-8 | NA | 15 | TGTGCCAGCAGCTCATTACAGGGAGTAGACACTGAAGCTTTCTTT | CASSSLQGVDTEAFF
TRBJ2-7 | TRBD2 | TRBV7-8 | NA | 18 | TGTGCCAGCAGCTTAGCCGATAGCGGGGGGGCGTTTTCCTACGAGCAGTACTTC | CASSLADSGGAFSYEQYF
TRBJ2-7 | NA | TRBV21-1 | NA | 16 | TGTGCCAGCAGCAAAGCGCGGCGGGAGTGCACCTACGAGCAGTACTTC | CASSKARRECTYEQYF
TRBJ1-2 | TRBD1 | TRBV20-1 | NA | 10 | TGCAGAACAGGGGCGAATGGCTACACCTTC | CRTGANGYTF
TRBJ2-1 | TRBD2 | TRBV7-3 | NA | 15 | TGTGCCAGCAGCTCCGGGACTAGTATATACAATGAGCAGTTCTTC | CASSSGTSIYNEQFF
TRBJ2-5 | NA | TRBV18 | NA | 14 | TGTGCCAGCTCAAGGTACAGGGACCAAGAGACCCAGTACTTC | CASSRYRDQETQYF
TRBJ2-7 | NA | TRBV28 | NA | 14 | TGTGCCAGCAGTTTGGGGGGGCCCACCTACGAGCAGTACTTC | CASSLGGPTYEQYF
TRBJ2-7 | NA | TRBV7-2 | NA | 16 | TGTGCCAGCAGCTTAAGTCGTGGCGGGCGACCGTACGAGCAGTACTTC | CASSLSRGGRPYEQYF
TRBJ1-1 | NA | TRBV18 | NA | 12 | TGTGCCAGCTCCAAAGGGGCTCGAGGAGCTTTCTTT | CASSKGARGAFF
TRBJ2-3 | TRBD1 | TRBV7-2 | NA | 15 | TGTGCCAGCAGACCTGGACAGGGGGCGGAAGATACGCAGTATTTT | CASRPGQGAEDTQYF
TRBJ1-3 | NA | TRBV30 | NA | 14 | TGTGCCTGGTCGTCGCGGATCTCTGGAAACACCATATATTTT | CAWSSRISGNTIYF
TRBJ2-3 | NA | TRBV25-1 | NA | 15 | TGTGCCAGCAGTGAATTGTCTATTTTCACAGATACGCAGTATTTT | CASSELSIFTDTQYF
TRBJ1-2 | NA | TRBV7-2 | NA | 13 | TGTGCCAGCAGCCCGGACAGAAACTATGGCTACACCTTC | CASSPDRNYGYTF
TRBJ2-5 | NA | TRBV4-2 | NA | 15 | TGTGCCAGCAGCCAAGGACCGGGACTTCAAGAGACCCAGTACTTC | CASSQGPGLQETQYF